This entry lists 18 T cell receptor beta chains sequenced from one sample in a study of T cell responses to AZD1222 COVID-19 vaccine. Measured with immunoSEQ multiplex PCR; TCRdb has only the in-frame clones, and not every one. The sample records about 110,000 clones, about 93% being singletons. Sequenced material: peripheral blood, taken on day 0 of AZD1222 vaccination. These TCRs come from an adult in good health.

The J gene is TRBJ1-1, the V gene TRBV19, with D unclear. Trimming took off 3 bases at V and 9 bases at J, with 14 bases between the two ends. CDR1 LNHDA and CDR2 SQIVND come from the germline V gene (reference sequence). The CDR3 totals 13 residues. The DNA of the CDR3 is TGTGCCAGTAGTATTTCTGGCCTACCGAAAGCTTTCTTT. Amino acid sequence: CASSISGLPKAFF.

The rearrangement uses TRBV11-1 and TRBJ1-1; perhaps TRBD1 as D (5 bases). Germline-derived CDR1 and CDR2 are SGHAT and FQDESV (reference sequence). This CDR3 has 13 residues. V was clipped by 8 bases and J by 3 bases, with 13 bases between them. CDR3 DNA: TGTGCCAGCGGCCGACAGTTCTACACTGAAGCTTTCTTT. Protein: CASGRQFYTEAFF.

The chain combines TRBV6-5 with TRBJ1-1; no clear D. CDR1 and CDR2 from the germline V gene are MNHEY and SVGAGI. This CDR3 contains 11 residues. V lost 0 bases and J lost 13, with 9 bases in between. CDR3 loop: CASSYSRVSFF. For the CDR3, the DNA is TGTGCCAGCAGTTACTCGAGAGTTAGTTTCTTT.

The chain recombines TRBV27 with TRBJ2-1; TRBD2 matches at 7 bases. This CDR3 has 16 residues. V shed 3 bases and J 6 bases; nucleotides not matched to a gene: 11. Germline lookup yields CDR1 MNHEY and CDR2 SMNVEV (reference sequence). The CDR3 DNA sequence: TGTGCCAGCAGTTTCTCGGCTGGCGGGAGTTCCAATGAGCAGTTCTTC. It yields the protein CASSFSAGGSSNEQFF.

V usage is TRBV27 and J usage is TRBJ2-5; D perhaps matches TRBD1 (7 bases). In germline, CDR1 is MNHEY, CDR2 SMNVEV (reference sequence). This CDR3 comprises 15 residues. Between the trimmed V and J ends, which lost 2 bases and 3 bases, there was a span of 13 bases. CDR3 sequence (DNA): TGTGCCAGCAGTTTAGGAGGGACAGAAGAAGAGACCCAGTACTTC. This codes for CASSLGGTEEETQYF.

The rearrangement links TRBV6-5 to TRBJ1-3, with D unresolved. The CDR3 loop spans 14 amino acids. Looked up from germline, CDR1 is MNHEY and CDR2 is SVGAGI. The V and J ends lost 6 bases and 4 bases respectively, with 13 bases between them. The CDR3 DNA reads TGTGCCAGCAGCAGACTTGCTTTCGGAAACACCATATATTTT. Protein product: CASSRLAFGNTIYF.

This chain links TRBV29-1 with TRBJ1-4, with unresolved D. The length of the CDR3 is 13 residues. Trimming took off 4 bases at V and 7 bases at J, with 13 bases between the two ends. Germline values: CDR1 SQVTM, CDR2 ANQGSEA. The CDR3 is CSVGTVSGEKLFF. CDR3 DNA sequence: TGCAGCGTTGGGACGGTTTCTGGTGAAAAACTGTTTTTT.

The V gene is TRBV5-6, the J gene TRBJ1-3; D is undetermined. This CDR3 contains 15 residues. The V end was cut by 0 bases, the J end by 0 bases, with 7 bases between. Germline V gene lookup returns CDR1 SGHDT and CDR2 YYEEEE. The chain's CDR3 is CASSLVTVSGNTIYF. The CDR3 nucleotides are TGTGCCAGCAGCTTGGTAACGGTCTCTGGAAACACCATATATTTT. The whole variable domain, filled in from reference TRBV5-6 and TRBJ1-3, reads DAGVTQSPTHLIKTRGQQVTLRCSPKSGHDTVSWYQQALGQGPQFIFQYYEEEERQRGNFPDRFSGHQFPNYSSELNVNALLLGDSALYLCASSLVTVSGNTIYFGEGSWLTVV.

The chain employs TRBV3-1 (or the pseudogene TRBV3-2) and TRBJ2-7, with D tentatively TRBD1 or TRBD2 (5 bases each). V gave up 10 bases and J gave up 2 bases, with 15 bases separating them. CDR1 and CDR2 from the germline V gene are LGHDT and YNNKEL (reference sequence). The CDR3 consists of 13 residues. CDR3 in DNA: TGTGCCACCTCTGGGGGTCTCACCTACGAGCAGTACTTC. Its protein is CATSGGLTYEQYF.

V gene TRBV19 combines with J gene TRBJ2-3; no clear D gene. V was shortened by 5 bases and J by 2 bases, with 14 bases between the two germline ends. The germline CDR1 and CDR2 sequences are LNHDA and SQIVND (reference sequence). The CDR3 is 15 residues long. The CDR3 loop reads CASSPSGTLTDTQYF. DNA of the CDR3: TGTGCCAGTAGTCCTTCAGGCACCCTCACAGATACGCAGTATTTT.

The chain carries TRBV6-5 and TRBJ1-3, with D possibly being TRBD1 (5 bases). Trimming removed 0 bases from V and 2 bases from J, with 8 bases in between. The CDR3 has 15 residues. Germline values: CDR1 MNHEY, CDR2 SVGAGI. The CDR3, as DNA: TGTGCCAGCAGTTACTCTCCCAGGGCTGGAAACACCATATATTTT. It yields the protein CASSYSPRAGNTIYF.

The chain uses TRBV7-9 and TRBJ2-5; D ambiguous. Germline V lookup: CDR1 SEHNR, CDR2 FQNEAQ (reference sequence). Trimming took off 1 base at V and 4 bases at J, with 1 base between the two ends. The CDR3 sequence is 11 residues long. CDR3 nucleotide sequence: TGTGCCAGCAGCTTAGTAGAGACCCAGTACTTC. Translated, it gives CASSLVETQYF.

The chain combines TRBV30 with TRBJ1-4; 8 bases line up with TRBD1. The CDR3 extends over 15 amino acids. Looked up from germline, CDR1 is GTSNPN and CDR2 is SVGIG (reference sequence). J lost 7 bases, V lost 0 bases, and 7 bases had no gene match. This chain's CDR3 is CAWSVLGQGGEKLFF. In DNA, the CDR3 is TGTGCCTGGAGTGTATTAGGACAGGGTGGTGAAAAACTGTTTTTT.

V gene TRBV2 combines with J gene TRBJ2-7; 8 bases match TRBD2. The ends lost 5 bases at V and 3 bases at J; junction bases unmatched: 6. CDR1 is SNHLY and CDR2 is FYNNEI in the germline V gene. The CDR3 loop spans 14 amino acids. The DNA for the CDR3 is TGTGCCAGCAGTAAGGGCCTAGCGGGCTACGAGCAGTACTTC. It encodes CASSKGLAGYEQYF.

The rearrangement joins TRBV18 to TRBJ1-1, with D unresolved. This CDR3 has 12 amino acids. Per the germline V gene, CDR1 is KGHSH and CDR2 is LQKENI. Trimming left V 0 bases short and J 11 bases short, with 10 bases between. The CDR3 DNA reads as TGTGCCAGCTCACCACCGAACTTCGGGGCTTTCTTT. Translated, it gives CASSPPNFGAFF.

J is TRBJ2-1 and V is TRBV5-1; D not certain. The germline V and J ends were trimmed by 0 bases and 11 bases, with 15 bases remaining between them. Germline V gives CDR1 SGHRS, CDR2 YFSETQ. The CDR3 extends over 14 amino acids. CDR3 in amino acids: CASSLDSPALKQFF. The CDR3 DNA sequence: TGCGCCAGCAGCTTGGACTCGCCGGCTTTAAAGCAGTTCTTC. Using reference TRBV5-1 and TRBJ2-1 for the parts outside the CDR3, the full variable domain is KAGVTQTPRYLIKTRGQQVTLSCSPISGHRSVSWYQQTPGQGLQFLFEYFSETQRNKGNFPGRFSGRQFSNSRSEMNVSTLELGDSALYLCASSLDSPALKQFFGPGTRLTVL.

CDR3 sequence (DNA): TGTGCCAGCAGTGTGAACAGTAACACCGGGGAGCTGTTTTTT. This translates into CASSVNSNTGELFF. The chain is built from TRBV6-4 and TRBJ2-2; the D is unclear. This CDR3 contains 14 residues. V was trimmed by 4 bases and J by 2 bases, leaving 8 bases between them. Germline V gene sequence: CDR1 MRHNA, CDR2 SNTAGT.

V usage is TRBV9 and J usage is TRBJ2-1; 8 positions match TRBD2. The CDR3 runs 12 residues. Trimming at V came to 1 base and at J to 12 bases, leaving 3 bases not matched to a gene. The germline CDR1 and CDR2 sequences are SGDLS and YYNGEE. This CDR3 is CASSVYSGMQFF. CDR3 DNA: TGTGCCAGCAGCGTATATAGCGGGATGCAGTTCTTC.